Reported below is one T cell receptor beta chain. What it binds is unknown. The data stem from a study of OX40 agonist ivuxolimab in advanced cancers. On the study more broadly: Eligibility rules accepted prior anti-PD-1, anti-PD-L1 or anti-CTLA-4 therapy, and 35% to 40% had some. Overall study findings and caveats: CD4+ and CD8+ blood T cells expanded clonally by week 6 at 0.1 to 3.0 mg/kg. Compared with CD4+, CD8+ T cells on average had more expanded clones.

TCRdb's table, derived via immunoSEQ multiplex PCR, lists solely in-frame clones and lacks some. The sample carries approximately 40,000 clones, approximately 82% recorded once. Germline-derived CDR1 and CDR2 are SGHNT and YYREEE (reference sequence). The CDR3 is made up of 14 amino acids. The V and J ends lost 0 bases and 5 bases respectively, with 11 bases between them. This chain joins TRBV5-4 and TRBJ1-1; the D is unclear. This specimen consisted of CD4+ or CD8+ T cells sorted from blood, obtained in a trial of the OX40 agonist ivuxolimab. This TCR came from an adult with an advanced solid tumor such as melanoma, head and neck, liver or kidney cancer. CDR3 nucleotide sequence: TGTGCCAGCAGCTTGGCGGGGTCGGGGACTGAAGCTTTCTTT. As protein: CASSLAGSGTEAFF.